Each of the 9 T cell receptor beta chains below was sequenced from the same sample in a study of T-cell memory formation after mild COVID-19. Using its own MiXCR run on the 5' RACE reads, TCRdb lists one record per CDR3 protein. The sample includes 150,000 to 200,000 distinct CDR3 sequences, approximately 12% of them seen just once. Material for sequencing was PBMCs or a T cell subset sorted from them (not recorded which). These receptor sequences come from a young man who had mild COVID-19 (a few samples of this study predate the infection). Cell type and time point are not known.

Here the CDR3 DNA reads TGTGCCAGCAGCTTGGTAACAGAGACCCAGTACTTC. Translation: CASSLVTETQYF. This chain connects TRBV5-6 to TRBJ2-5; no clear D gene. V was cut by 0 bases and J by 4 bases, with 4 bases left in between. This CDR3 comprises 12 residues. From germline, CDR1 is SGHDT and CDR2 YYEEEE.

The V gene is TRBV5-1, the J gene TRBJ2-1; 11 bases are shared with TRBD2. CDR3 length equals 16 residues. CDR1 is SGHRS, CDR2 YFSETQ, per germline. With 4 bases clipped from V and 4 bases from J, the junction kept 7 bases outside the gene matches. The CDR3 region is CASSVDLAGGYNEQFF. CDR3 DNA: TGCGCCAGCAGCGTGGACCTAGCGGGGGGTTACAATGAGCAGTTCTTC.

The chain combines TRBV7-8 with TRBJ1-5; the match to TRBD1 covers 7 bases. V shed 6 bases, J shed 0 bases, and the junction held 14 bases outside the gene matches. The germline CDR1 and CDR2 sequences are SGHVS and FQNEAQ. CDR3 length equals 18 residues. The CDR3 region is CASSYYPTGFYSNQPQHF. CDR3 sequence (DNA): TGTGCCAGCAGTTACTACCCGACAGGGTTCTATAGCAATCAGCCCCAGCATTTT.

This clonotype turned up a few times. V usage is TRBV11-2 and J usage is TRBJ2-3; 11 nucleotides align to TRBD1. The CDR3 has 17 residues. CDR1 is SGHAT, CDR2 FQNNGV, per germline. The J segment lost 1 base and the V segment lost 4 bases, leaving 7 bases of the junction unmatched. The CDR3: CASSSDRDRGGTDTQYF. The CDR3 nucleotides read TGTGCCAGCAGCTCCGACCGGGACAGGGGGGGCACAGATACGCAGTATTTT.

The genes are TRBV27 and TRBJ2-7; 12 bases map to TRBD1. CDR3 size: 16 residues. J was trimmed by 2 bases and V by 8 bases; bases with no gene match: 10. Germline assignment: CDR1 MNHEY and CDR2 SMNVEV (reference sequence). CDR3 sequence (DNA): TGTGCCAGCCCCTCTGGGACAGGGGGCGCAACCTACGAGCAGTACTTC. Translated, it gives CASPSGTGGATYEQYF.

The V gene is TRBV9, the J gene TRBJ2-5; D is unresolved. The CDR3 has 13 amino acids. Germline loops: CDR1 SGDLS, CDR2 YYNGEE. V dropped 4 bases and J dropped 1 base, with 8 bases sitting between them. Here the CDR3 reads CASSTQAQETQYF. As DNA, the CDR3 is TGTGCCAGCAGCACCCAGGCCCAAGAGACCCAGTACTTC.

The genes are TRBV7-2 and TRBJ2-3; 7 bases line up with TRBD2. V was clipped by 4 bases and J by 4 bases; unmatched bases: 8. Germline CDR1 is SGHTA and CDR2 is FQGNSA. The CDR3 runs to 15 residues. CDR3 amino acids: CASSSLGLYSDTQYF. CDR3 nucleotides: TGTGCCAGCAGCTCCCTGGGACTATATTCAGATACGCAGTATTTT.

The chain links TRBV6-5 to TRBJ1-2; D ambiguous. The length of the CDR3 is 13 residues. Looked up from germline, CDR1 is MNHEY and CDR2 is SVGAGI. Trimming removed 2 bases from V and 7 bases from J, with 11 bases in between. Here the CDR3 DNA reads TGTGCCAGCAGTTACGTCTTTGGAGGTGGCTACACCTTC. Amino acid sequence: CASSYVFGGGYTF.

J is TRBJ2-5 and V is TRBV7-6, with D hard to call. Germline assignment: CDR1 SGHVS and CDR2 FNYEAQ. The CDR3 has 15 amino acids. V shed 0 bases and J shed 2 bases, with 10 bases lying between them. The CDR3 DNA reads as TGTGCCAGCAGCTTAGCGGTGGGAATACAAGAGACCCAGTACTTC. Protein sequence: CASSLAVGIQETQYF.